The 21 T cell receptor beta chains in this list originate from one sample, sequenced in a study of T cell responses to AZD1222 COVID-19 vaccine. The method was immunoSEQ multiplex PCR; TCRdb's version includes in-frame clones alone and lacks a portion of them. The data show some 96,000 clones, approximately 89% seen once. Sequenced material: peripheral blood, taken on day 0 of MenACWY control vaccination. The receptors come from an adult in good health.

This sequence joins TRBV18 and TRBJ1-1; 7 nucleotides align to TRBD1. The V gene's germline CDR1 is KGHSH and CDR2 LQKENI. This CDR3 has 15 amino acids. V shed 6 bases and J 0 bases; nucleotides not matched to a gene: 7. The CDR3 loop is CASSQGQEMNTEAFF. The CDR3 DNA follows: TGTGCCAGCTCGCAAGGACAGGAGATGAACACTGAAGCTTTCTTT.

Here the CDR3 reads CASSPTGISYNEQFF. CDR3 DNA: TGTGCCAGCAGCCCGACAGGGATCTCCTACAATGAGCAGTTCTTC. This chain uses TRBV11-2 with TRBJ2-1; 7 bases line up with TRBD1. The CDR3 has 15 residues. After removal of 5 bases from V and 0 bases from J, the junction contained 4 bases not matched to a gene. Germline CDR1 and CDR2: SGHAT and FQNNGV. The full variable domain, in which reference TRBV11-2 and TRBJ2-1 provide the parts outside the CDR3, is EAGVAQSPRYKIIEKRQSVAFWCNPISGHATLYWYQQILGQGPKLLIQFQNNGVVDDSQLPKDRFSAERLKGVDSTLKIQPAKLEDSAVYLCASSPTGISYNEQFFGPGTRLTVL.

The chain has TRBV19 and TRBJ2-7, with 7 bases matching TRBD1. The CDR3 is made up of 15 amino acids. CDR1 and CDR2 from the germline V gene are LNHDA and SQIVND (reference sequence). With V trimmed by 3 bases and J by 1 base, 6 bases remained unmatched. CDR3 bases: TGTGCCAGTAGTATTACTGCGACAGGGTCCTACGAGCAGTACTTC. Its translation: CASSITATGSYEQYF.

The rearrangement uses TRBV7-3 and TRBJ2-1; maybe TRBD2 (7 bases). Trimming took off 1 base at V and 7 bases at J, with 20 bases between the two ends. Germline V gene data show CDR1 as SGHTA and CDR2 as FQGTGA. The CDR3 length is 17 residues. The CDR3 sequence: CASSLMGAGDPTNEQFF. Here the CDR3 DNA reads TGTGCCAGCAGCTTAATGGGGGCGGGGGACCCGACAAATGAGCAGTTCTTC.

The chain uses TRBV11-2 and TRBJ1-3; 8 bases are a match to TRBD1. Losses at the gene ends were 1 base for V and 2 bases for J; bases not matched to a gene: 10. The CDR3 has 18 residues. Germline V gives CDR1 SGHAT, CDR2 FQNNGV. The CDR3 bases are TGTGCCAGCAGCTTAGCATCGTTAGGGACAGGTGCTGGAAACACCATATATTTT. Protein: CASSLASLGTGAGNTIYF.

The rearrangement joins TRBV19 to TRBJ1-5; D uncertain. The CDR3 has 17 residues. Germline-derived CDR1 and CDR2 are LNHDA and SQIVND (reference sequence). Between the trimmed V and J ends, which lost 3 bases and 0 bases, there was a span of 15 bases. CDR3 loop: CASSISTPNYSNQPQHF. DNA of the CDR3: TGTGCCAGTAGTATCTCGACACCAAACTATAGCAATCAGCCCCAGCATTTT.

There are a few counts of this clone. This chain connects TRBV7-6 to TRBJ1-1; a possible D gene is TRBD1 (6 bases). The length of the CDR3 is 15 residues. The germline V gene has CDR1 SGHVS and CDR2 FNYEAQ. V lost 5 bases to trimming and J lost 1 base, with 14 bases between them. CDR3: CASSHQQGSNTEAFF. The CDR3 DNA sequence: TGTGCCAGCAGCCATCAGCAGGGGTCGAACACTGAAGCTTTCTTT. Full variable domain (rest looked up from reference TRBV7-6 and TRBJ1-1): GAGVSQSPRYKVTKRGQDVALRCDPISGHVSLYWYRQALGQGPEFLTYFNYEAQQDKSGLPNDRFSAERPEGSISTLTIQRTEQRDSAMYRCASSHQQGSNTEAFFGQGTRLTVV.

The table lists this clone with a count of one. This chain joins TRBV5-1 and TRBJ2-3; D possibly corresponds to TRBD1 (5 bases). Germline CDR1 and CDR2: SGHRS and YFSETQ. Trimming pared 0 bases from V and 5 bases from J, leaving 13 bases between. The CDR3 runs 15 residues. The CDR3 bases are TGCGCCAGCAGCTTGGCGGACACCCTGGGAGATACGCAGTATTTT. It codes for CASSLADTLGDTQYF.

This chain links TRBV7-8 with TRBJ2-3; 9 bases agree with TRBD1. CDR1 SGHVS and CDR2 FQNEAQ come from the germline V gene. The CDR3 totals 14 residues. The trim removed 6 bases at V and 3 bases at J, leaving 4 bases unmatched. The CDR3 DNA follows: TGTGCCAGCAGTCCGGGACAGGGTACAGATACGCAGTATTTT. It translates to CASSPGQGTDTQYF.

The V gene is TRBV9, the J gene TRBJ2-5, with D tentatively TRBD1 or TRBD2 (5 bases each). Germline V gene lookup returns CDR1 SGDLS and CDR2 YYNGEE. The CDR3 runs 15 residues. The germline V and J ends were trimmed by 3 bases and 5 bases, with 17 bases remaining between them. The CDR3 region has the DNA TGTGCCAGCAGCGCCGACCCACATGGGACGGAGACCCAGTACTTC. It yields the protein CASSADPHGTETQYF.

This clone was recorded only once. V usage is TRBV7-9 and J usage is TRBJ1-1; 8 positions agree with TRBD1. The CDR3 length is 16 residues. Germline V CDR1 and CDR2: SEHNR, FQNEAQ (reference sequence). Trimming cost V 1 base and J 6 bases; bases outside gene matches: 10. The CDR3: CASSLVVGVTGAEAFF. The CDR3 DNA reads as TGTGCCAGCAGCTTAGTAGTTGGGGTGACAGGGGCTGAAGCTTTCTTT.

The chain carries TRBV7-9 and TRBJ2-5; no definite D call. With 1 base removed from V and 2 bases from J, the gap between germline ends came to 8 bases. This CDR3 region has 14 residues. Germline V lookup: CDR1 SEHNR, CDR2 FQNEAQ (reference sequence). The CDR3 here is CASSLGTLQETQYF. The CDR3 nucleotides read TGTGCCAGCAGCTTAGGTACACTACAAGAGACCCAGTACTTC. The full variable domain, with the rest looked up from reference TRBV7-9 and TRBJ2-5, is DTGVSQNPRHKITKRGQNVTFRCDPISEHNRLYWYRQTLGQGPEFLTYFQNEAQLEKSRLLSDRFSAERPKGSFSTLEIQRTEQGDSAMYLCASSLGTLQETQYFGPGTRLLVL.

The chain recombines TRBV28 with TRBJ2-5; no definite D call. The ends were cut back, 5 bases at V and 5 bases at J, with 9 bases in the middle. Germline V gives CDR1 MDHEN, CDR2 SYDVKM. This CDR3 is 12 amino acids long. The CDR3 DNA sequence: TGTGCCAGCAGTCTTGGGTGGGAGACCCAGTACTTC. Amino acid sequence: CASSLGWETQYF.

The J gene is TRBJ2-2, the V gene TRBV7-2; the match to TRBD2 covers 11 bases. From germline, CDR1 is SGHTA and CDR2 FQGNSA. This CDR3 comprises 14 residues. V shed 5 bases, J shed 8 bases, and the junction held 4 bases outside the gene matches. The CDR3 coding sequence is TGTGCCAGCAGCGGGCGGACTAGCGGGGGGGAGCTGTTTTTT. Its protein product is CASSGRTSGGELFF.

The rearrangement links TRBV28 to TRBJ1-4; TRBD1 agrees at 7 bases. The CDR3 spans 14 residues. V shed 4 bases, J shed 8 bases, and the junction held 7 bases outside the gene matches. Germline-derived CDR1 and CDR2 are MDHEN and SYDVKM. The CDR3 spells CASSSGGVREKLFF. The CDR3 DNA is TGTGCCAGCAGTTCAGGGGGGGTGCGGGAAAAACTGTTTTTT.

The chain joins TRBV3-1 (or the pseudogene TRBV3-2) to TRBJ1-4; TRBD1 agrees at 7 bases. The CDR3 has 15 amino acids. Per the germline V gene, CDR1 is LGHDT and CDR2 is YNNKEL (reference sequence). Trimming removed 4 bases from V and 7 bases from J; junction bases left unmatched: 9. The CDR3 region has the DNA TGTGCCAGCAGCCCCACCGGGACAGCTGGTGAAAAACTGTTTTTT. Its translation is CASSPTGTAGEKLFF.

This CDR3 is CASSYSRADTEAFF. CDR3 coding DNA: TGTGCCAGCAGTTACAGCCGGGCGGACACTGAAGCTTTCTTT. The chain is built from TRBV6-6 and TRBJ1-1; the D is unclear. Deletions cut 2 bases from V and 3 bases from J, with 10 bases between. The CDR3 has 14 residues. Germline V gene data show CDR1 as MNHNY and CDR2 as SVGAGI (reference sequence).

This chain connects TRBV10-3 to TRBJ1-2; D gene unclear. The CDR3 spans 15 residues. Germline V gene lookup returns CDR1 ENHRY and CDR2 SYGVKD. Trimming removed 3 bases from V and 1 base from J, with 12 bases in between. Here the CDR3 reads CAISERVGINYGYTF. The CDR3 DNA follows: TGTGCCATCAGTGAACGAGTAGGGATTAACTATGGCTACACCTTC.

This chain links TRBV24-1 with TRBJ2-7, with D unclear. Per germline, CDR1 KGHDR and CDR2 SFDVKD. V lost 3 bases and J lost 3, with 2 bases in between. The CDR3 length is 11 residues. CDR3 in amino acids: CATSDRYEQYF. In DNA, the CDR3 is TGTGCCACCAGTGATCGCTACGAGCAGTACTTC.

The CDR3 protein is CASSLDRVKENTIYF. The CDR3, as DNA: TGCGCCAGCAGCTTGGATAGGGTAAAAGAAAACACCATATATTTT. The chain has TRBV5-1 and TRBJ1-3; no firm D call. The CDR3 contains 15 residues. V lost 0 bases and J lost 6, with 13 bases in between. Germline lookup yields CDR1 SGHRS and CDR2 YFSETQ.

The CDR3 here is CASSPPRGDGFEKLFF. CDR3 DNA sequence: TGTGCCAGCAGCCCCCCTCGGGGGGACGGGTTTGAAAAACTGTTTTTT. The chain uses TRBV7-9 and TRBJ1-4; possible D gene TRBD1, 5 bases. Germline V CDR1 and CDR2: SEHNR, FQNEAQ (reference sequence). The CDR3 is made up of 16 amino acids. The ends were cut back, 5 bases at V and 7 bases at J, with 20 bases in the middle.